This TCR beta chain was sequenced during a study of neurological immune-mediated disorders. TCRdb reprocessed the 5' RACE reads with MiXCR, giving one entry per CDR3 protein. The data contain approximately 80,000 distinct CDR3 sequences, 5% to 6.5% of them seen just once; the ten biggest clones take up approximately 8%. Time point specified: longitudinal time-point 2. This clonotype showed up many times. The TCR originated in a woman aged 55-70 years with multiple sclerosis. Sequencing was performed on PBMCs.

CDR3 bases: TGCGCCAGCAGCTTCTACCCCGACAGTACTCCCAGCTATGGCTACACCTTC. This codes for CASSFYPDSTPSYGYTF. The chain employs TRBV5-1 and TRBJ1-2; D may be TRBD1 (5 bases). Per the germline V gene, CDR1 is SGHRS and CDR2 is YFSETQ. V dropped 2 bases and J dropped 4 bases, with 21 bases sitting between them. CDR3 length: 17 amino acids.